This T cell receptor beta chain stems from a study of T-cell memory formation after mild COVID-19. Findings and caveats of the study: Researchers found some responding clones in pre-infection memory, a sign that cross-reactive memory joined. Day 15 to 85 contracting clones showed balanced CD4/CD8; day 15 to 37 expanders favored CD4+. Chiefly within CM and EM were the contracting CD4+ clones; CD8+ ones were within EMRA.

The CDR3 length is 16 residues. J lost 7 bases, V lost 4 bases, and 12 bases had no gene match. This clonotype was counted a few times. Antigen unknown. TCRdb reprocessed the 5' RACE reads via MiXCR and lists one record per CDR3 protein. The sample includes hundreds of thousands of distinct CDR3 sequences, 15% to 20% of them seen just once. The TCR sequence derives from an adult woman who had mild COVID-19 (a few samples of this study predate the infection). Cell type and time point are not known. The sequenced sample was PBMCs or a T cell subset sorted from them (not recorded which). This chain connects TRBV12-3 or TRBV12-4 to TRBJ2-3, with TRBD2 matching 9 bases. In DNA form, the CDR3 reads TGTGCCAGCAGTTCCCGGCGGGGGGGCCCCGCGAATACGCAGTATTTT. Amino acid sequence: CASSSRRGGPANTQYF.